The 28 T cell receptor beta chains below all came from one sample that was sequenced in a study of blood T cells in healthy people across ages. For the second PCR, which ran for about 6 to 11 cycles, a sample-barcoded 5' primer and a J-beta primer mix were used. A single record per CDR3 protein comes from TCRdb applying MiXCR to the 5' RACE reads. The sample has some 1.5 million distinct CDR3 sequences, approximately 30% seen once. Input material: blood. All receptors come from a woman in her twenties or thirties in good health.

This clonotype appeared many times. The rearrangement joins TRBV7-3 to TRBJ1-5, with D possibly matching TRBD1 (6 bases). The V end lost 5 bases, the J end lost 5 bases, and 13 bases lay between the germline ends. This CDR3 has 14 residues. The germline V gene has CDR1 SGHTA and CDR2 FQGTGA. The CDR3 spells CASSAQGGDQPQHF. CDR3 nucleotide sequence: TGTGCCAGCAGCGCACAGGGAGGGGATCAGCCCCAGCATTTT.

This clonotype was seen only a few times. V and J are TRBV5-1 and TRBJ2-7; D is undetermined. The germline V gene encodes CDR1 SGHRS and CDR2 YFSETQ. The CDR3 spans 14 residues. Trimming stripped 4 bases from V and 0 bases from J, with 11 bases between. CDR3 nucleotides: TGCGCCAGCAGCCCTCTGGGCCGCTCCTACGAGCAGTACTTC. This encodes CASSPLGRSYEQYF.

This rearrangement joins TRBV30 to TRBJ2-7; possibly TRBD2 for D (5 bases). V was clipped by 4 bases and J by 7 bases, with 11 bases between them. The CDR3 length is 11 residues. The germline gives CDR1 GTSNPN, CDR2 SVGIG (reference sequence). CDR3 residues: CAWMGRGEQYF. In DNA, the CDR3 is TGTGCCTGGATGGGTAGAGGGGAGCAGTACTTC.

This clonotype was picked up a small number of times. The V call is TRBV12-3 or TRBV12-4, the J call TRBJ1-2, with a weak D call TRBD1 (5 bases). This CDR3 is built from 14 residues. Between the trimmed V and J ends, which lost 7 bases and 2 bases, there was a span of 14 bases. For the CDR3, the DNA is TGTGCCAGCACCGACTGGGGGGGAAACTATGGCTACACCTTC. This codes for CASTDWGGNYGYTF.

This chain links TRBV7-9 with TRBJ2-5; 7 nucleotides match TRBD1. Germline values: CDR1 SEHNR, CDR2 FQNEAQ (reference sequence). Trimming cost V 5 bases and J 7 bases; bases outside gene matches: 7. The CDR3 length is 13 residues. The DNA of the CDR3 is TGTGCCAGCAGCGGAAGACAGGGTGGGACCCAGTACTTC. Protein sequence: CASSGRQGGTQYF.

Remarks on this clonotype: The junction departs from germline at one end; a sequencing error may be responsible. The CDR3 is CASRQTDQGTQYF. CDR3 nucleotide sequence: TGTGCCAGCAGACAGACAGACCAAGGGACCCAGTACTTC. The V call is TRBV6-6, the J call TRBJ2-5; maybe TRBD1 (5 bases). CDR1 is MNHNY, CDR2 SVGAGI, per germline (reference sequence). The CDR3 loop spans 13 amino acids.

This clonotype was seen many times. The junction differs from germline at one of its ends, possibly a read error. The chain has TRBV28 and TRBJ2-7; D might be TRBD2 (5 bases). CDR3 length: 8 residues. Germline V CDR1 and CDR2: MDHEN, SYDVKM. DNA for the CDR3: TGCGACCGGGGAGAGCAGTACTTC. This translates into CDRGEQYF.

The rearrangement uses TRBV18 and TRBJ1-2; 10 positions agree with TRBD1. Per the germline V gene, CDR1 is KGHSH and CDR2 is LQKENI. The CDR3 is 15 residues long. V was clipped by 2 bases and J by 8 bases; unmatched bases: 8. The CDR3 loop is CASSPTGTGESGYTF. The CDR3 nucleotides are TGTGCCAGCTCACCAACCGGGACAGGGGAGTCGGGCTACACCTTC. The full variable domain, its missing parts supplied by reference TRBV18 and TRBJ1-2, is NAGVMQNPRHLVRRRGQEARLRCSPMKGHSHVYWYRQLPEEGLKFMVYLQKENIIDESGMPKERFSAEFPKEGPSILRIQQVVRGDSAAYFCASSPTGTGESGYTFGSGTRLTVV.

The J gene is TRBJ2-3, the V gene TRBV28; D ambiguous. CDR1 is MDHEN, CDR2 SYDVKM, per germline. The CDR3 is 14 amino acids. The V end lost 6 bases, the J end lost 2 bases, and 12 bases lay between the germline ends. The CDR3 protein is CASSPRTDTDTQYF. The CDR3 DNA reads TGTGCCAGCAGCCCAAGAACCGACACAGATACGCAGTATTTT.

The chain employs TRBV5-1 and TRBJ1-6; TRBD1 matches 8 bases. Losses at the gene ends were 5 bases for V and 5 bases for J; bases not matched to a gene: 3. Per the germline V gene, CDR1 is SGHRS and CDR2 is YFSETQ. This CDR3 region has 14 residues. CDR3 bases: TGCGCCAGCAGGTACAGGGGGGATAATTCACCCCTCCACTTT. Its protein is CASRYRGDNSPLHF.

The chain has TRBV20-1 and TRBJ2-7, with 7 bases that match TRBD2. The CDR3 runs to 15 residues. Germline V gene sequence: CDR1 DFQATT, CDR2 SNEGSKA (reference sequence). The junction had 7 bases not matched to a gene; V was cut back by 1 base and J by 1 base. The CDR3 nucleotides read TGCAGTGCTAGAGTCTACAGCGGGGCTTCCTACGAGCAGTACTTC. Its translation is CSARVYSGASYEQYF.

As for this clonotype: A single base separates this from a much larger clone, so it may be a read error. The chain is built from TRBV4-1 and TRBJ2-1; 7 bases map to TRBD2. V shed 0 bases and J 10 bases; nucleotides not matched to a gene: 6. Per germline, CDR1 MGHRA and CDR2 YSYEKL. The CDR3 is made up of 14 amino acids. CDR3 sequence (DNA): TGCGCCAGCAGCCAAGAGGCGGGAGATTACGAGCAGTTCTTC. Translating it yields CASSQEAGDYEQFF.

The chain joins TRBV12-3 or TRBV12-4 to TRBJ2-3; D gene ambiguous. The CDR3 extends over 13 amino acids. Trimming pared 3 bases from V and 11 bases from J, leaving 15 bases between. CDR3 nucleotides: TGTGCCAGCAGTTTGGTCGGCACAGATGTGCAGTATTTT. Residues: CASSLVGTDVQYF.

This clonotype was counted between two and nine times. The gene calls are TRBV10-3 and TRBJ2-5; D remains unclear. V was clipped by 0 bases and J by 0 bases, with 8 bases between them. CDR3 length: 15 residues. Germline CDR1 ENHRY, CDR2 SYGVKD. Here the CDR3 reads CAISESSGNQETQYF. CDR3 nucleotides: TGTGCCATCAGTGAGTCGTCTGGAAACCAAGAGACCCAGTACTTC.

This clonotype was recorded a few times. The rearrangement joins TRBV6-5 to TRBJ1-1, with a possible D match to TRBD1 (6 bases). V lost 10 bases and J 11 bases, leaving 23 bases between the germline ends. The germline V gene encodes CDR1 MNHEY and CDR2 SVGAGI. The CDR3 totals 13 residues. The CDR3 is CATRPGTQRSAFF. CDR3 DNA: TGTGCCACCAGACCCGGGACACAGCGGTCTGCTTTCTTT.

This clonotype was recorded at least ten times. The V gene is TRBV7-2, the J gene TRBJ1-5, with no clear D. This CDR3 is built from 13 residues. CDR1 is SGHTA and CDR2 is FQGNSA in the germline V gene. V was trimmed by 5 bases and J by 5 bases, leaving 10 bases between them. For the CDR3, the DNA is TGTGCCAGCAGCCCGGACCGTTATCAGCCCCAGCATTTT. Protein product: CASSPDRYQPQHF.

This clonotype was seen a few times. V is TRBV20-1 and J is TRBJ2-5; TRBD2 matches 10 bases. Germline V CDR1 and CDR2: DFQATT, SNEGSKA (reference sequence). The CDR3 totals 12 residues. J was trimmed by 4 bases and V by 6 bases; bases with no gene match: 2. CDR3 DNA: TGCAGTGCCGGGACTAGCGCAGAGACCCAGTACTTC. It translates to CSAGTSAETQYF.

This chain uses TRBV7-2 with TRBJ2-7; 10 bases agree with TRBD2. V shed 7 bases and J 3 bases; nucleotides not matched to a gene: 9. This CDR3 has 15 residues. Germline CDR1 is SGHTA and CDR2 is FQGNSA. Here the CDR3 DNA reads TGTGCCAGCAACCGCTCCGGGACTAGCGTCTACGAGCAGTACTTC. It encodes CASNRSGTSVYEQYF.

The chain has TRBV7-9 and TRBJ2-7, with 9 bases lining up with TRBD1. The CDR3 is 14 amino acids. Germline lookup yields CDR1 SEHNR and CDR2 FQNEAQ (reference sequence). V lost 7 bases, J lost 5 bases, and 9 bases stayed unmatched. DNA of the CDR3: TGTGCCAGCAACCGGGGACAGGGCCCCCACGAGCAGTACTTC. Protein product: CASNRGQGPHEQYF. The entire variable domain, with the rest obtained from reference TRBV7-9 and TRBJ2-7, is as follows: DTGVSQNPRHKITKRGQNVTFRCDPISEHNRLYWYRQTLGQGPEFLTYFQNEAQLEKSRLLSDRFSAERPKGSFSTLEIQRTEQGDSAMYLCASNRGQGPHEQYFGPGTRLTVT.

The chain is built from TRBV5-1 and TRBJ2-2; 9 bases line up with TRBD1. Trimming at V came to 6 bases and at J to 2 bases, leaving 20 bases not matched to a gene. CDR1 and CDR2 from the germline V gene are SGHRS and YFSETQ. The CDR3 spans 20 residues. The CDR3, as DNA: TGCGCCAGCACTCTGCCCTCCCTGACCGGGACAGGGTTTAACACCGGGGAGCTGTTTTTT. It encodes CASTLPSLTGTGFNTGELFF.

J is TRBJ2-1 and V is TRBV12-3 or TRBV12-4, with 7 bases identical to TRBD1. Trimming at V came to 5 bases and at J to 5 bases, leaving 12 bases not matched to a gene. The CDR3 length is 16 residues. The CDR3 reads CASSPSRDSVDNEQFF. In DNA, the CDR3 is TGTGCCAGCAGTCCTAGCCGGGACAGCGTCGACAATGAGCAGTTCTTC.

This clonotype was seen a few times. The chain joins TRBV2 to TRBJ2-2, with D possibly called TRBD1 or TRBD2 (6 bases each). V lost 6 bases and J 2 bases, leaving 25 bases between the germline ends. CDR1 is SNHLY and CDR2 is FYNNEI in the germline V gene. The CDR3 runs to 19 residues. The CDR3 loop reads CASSTFLGGQGLNTGELFF. Written as DNA, the CDR3 is TGTGCCAGCAGCACCTTTCTAGGAGGGCAGGGGCTCAACACCGGGGAGCTGTTTTTT.

As regards this clonotype: A read error may be the cause here, since a much bigger clone is one base away. The chain joins TRBV20-1 to TRBJ2-1, with TRBD2 matching over 10 bases. The CDR3 loop spans 18 amino acids. Germline CDR1 DFQATT, CDR2 SNEGSKA (reference sequence). The CDR3 bases are TGCGGTGCTAGAGTTGATAGCGGGGGGTCTGGCTCCTACAATGAGCAGTTCTTC. Encoded protein: CGARVDSGGSGSYNEQFF.

Note on this clonotype: This sequence may be a read error, since a much larger clone differs from it by one base. The V gene is TRBV5-6, the J gene TRBJ2-5; 9 nucleotides agree with TRBD1. The J call is uncertain, as TRBJ2-7 better fits the DNA end. The CDR3 is made up of 14 amino acids. Germline CDR1 SGHDT, CDR2 YYEEEE. The CDR3 DNA follows: TGTGCCTGCAGCTTCGGAACAGGGGGCCACGAGCAGTACTTC. It translates to CACSFGTGGHEQYF.

This clonotype was recorded a few times. The chain joins TRBV24-1 to TRBJ2-5; the match to TRBD1 covers 10 bases. The germline V gene has CDR1 KGHDR and CDR2 SFDVKD. After removal of 4 bases from V and 1 base from J, the junction contained 8 bases not matched to a gene. The CDR3 covers 17 residues. CDR3 sequence (DNA): TGTGCCACCAGTGACCCTTCCGGGACAGGGGCCCAAGAGACCCAGTACTTC. Its protein is CATSDPSGTGAQETQYF.

This clonotype was picked up a small number of times. The chain has TRBV5-6 and TRBJ2-3; no clear D gene. The CDR3 is made up of 14 amino acids. V was pared by 4 bases and J by 6 bases, with 15 bases between. Germline V gene lookup returns CDR1 SGHDT and CDR2 YYEEEE. The DNA of the CDR3 is TGTGCCAGCAGCACGCGAGGTGGTGATGATACGCAGTATTTT. Encoded protein: CASSTRGGDDTQYF.

The V gene is TRBV3-1, the J gene TRBJ2-5; D remains ambiguous. The V end was cut by 0 bases, the J end by 5 bases, with 13 bases between. Germline CDR1 and CDR2: LGHDT and YNNKEL (reference sequence). The CDR3 spans 15 residues. The CDR3 bases are TGTGCCAGCAGCCAAGAAATCAACGTTCCGGAGACCCAGTACTTC. The encoded protein is CASSQEINVPETQYF.

This clonotype occurred many times. This chain links TRBV5-1 with TRBJ2-1; D unresolved. CDR1 and CDR2 (germline): SGHRS, YFSETQ. This CDR3 contains 14 residues. V lost 1 base to trimming and J lost 6 bases, with 11 bases between them. The CDR3 DNA reads as TGCGCCAGCAGCTTGATCTCCCCCCCCAATGAGCAGTTCTTC. Translation: CASSLISPPNEQFF.